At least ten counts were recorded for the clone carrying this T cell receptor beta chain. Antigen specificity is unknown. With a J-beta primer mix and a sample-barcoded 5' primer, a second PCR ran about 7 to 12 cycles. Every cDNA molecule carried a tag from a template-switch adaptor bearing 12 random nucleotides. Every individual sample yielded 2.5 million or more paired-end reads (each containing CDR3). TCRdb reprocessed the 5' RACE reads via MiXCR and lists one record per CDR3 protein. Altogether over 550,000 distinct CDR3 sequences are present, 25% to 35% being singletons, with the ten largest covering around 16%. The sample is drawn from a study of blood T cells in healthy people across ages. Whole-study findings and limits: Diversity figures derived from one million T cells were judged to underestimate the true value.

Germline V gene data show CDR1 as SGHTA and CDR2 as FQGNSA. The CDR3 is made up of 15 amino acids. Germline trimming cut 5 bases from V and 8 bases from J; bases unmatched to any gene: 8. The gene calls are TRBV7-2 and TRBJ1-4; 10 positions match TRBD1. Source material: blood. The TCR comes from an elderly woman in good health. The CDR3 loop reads CASSPSGQGREKLFF. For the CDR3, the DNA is TGTGCCAGCAGCCCGTCGGGACAGGGGAGAGAAAAACTGTTTTTT.